The clone carrying this TCR beta chain was seen only a few times. Its cognate antigen is unknown. 5'-RACE, quantitative and with molecular barcodes, yielded the TCR beta libraries. TCRdb reprocessed the 5' RACE reads with MiXCR, giving one entry per CDR3 protein. The sample holds about 400,000 distinct CDR3 sequences, 20% to 25% seen once. This sample was taken from a study of CD8 T cells in ankylosing spondylitis. Study-wide results and limits: Typical of ankylosing spondylitis blood, it appeared, was a TCR beta motif of fewer than ten highly homologous variants.

The clonotype was recovered from a male donor with ankylosing spondylitis or in good health (not recorded which). Sequenced material: blood, either unsorted or a sorted T cell fraction (not recorded which).

The CDR3 DNA reads as TGCAGTGCTAGAGTTTTACTAGCGGGGGGGACAGATACGCAGTATTTT. Translated, it gives CSARVLLAGGTDTQYF. The V gene is TRBV20-1, the J gene TRBJ2-3, with 13 bases that match TRBD2. Germline CDR1 is DFQATT and CDR2 is SNEGSKA (reference sequence). With 1 base clipped from V and 3 bases from J, the junction kept 4 bases outside the gene matches. The CDR3 totals 16 residues.